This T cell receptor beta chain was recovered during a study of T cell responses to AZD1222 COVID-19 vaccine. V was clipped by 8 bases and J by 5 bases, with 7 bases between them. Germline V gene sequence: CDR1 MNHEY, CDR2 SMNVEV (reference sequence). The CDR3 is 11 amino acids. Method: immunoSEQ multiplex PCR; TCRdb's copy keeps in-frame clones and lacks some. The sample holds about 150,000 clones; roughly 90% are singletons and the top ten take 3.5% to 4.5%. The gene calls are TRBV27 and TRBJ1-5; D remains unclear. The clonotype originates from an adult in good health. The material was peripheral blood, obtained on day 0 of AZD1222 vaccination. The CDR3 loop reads CASGPYQPQHF. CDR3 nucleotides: TGTGCCAGCGGCCCCTATCAGCCCCAGCATTTT.